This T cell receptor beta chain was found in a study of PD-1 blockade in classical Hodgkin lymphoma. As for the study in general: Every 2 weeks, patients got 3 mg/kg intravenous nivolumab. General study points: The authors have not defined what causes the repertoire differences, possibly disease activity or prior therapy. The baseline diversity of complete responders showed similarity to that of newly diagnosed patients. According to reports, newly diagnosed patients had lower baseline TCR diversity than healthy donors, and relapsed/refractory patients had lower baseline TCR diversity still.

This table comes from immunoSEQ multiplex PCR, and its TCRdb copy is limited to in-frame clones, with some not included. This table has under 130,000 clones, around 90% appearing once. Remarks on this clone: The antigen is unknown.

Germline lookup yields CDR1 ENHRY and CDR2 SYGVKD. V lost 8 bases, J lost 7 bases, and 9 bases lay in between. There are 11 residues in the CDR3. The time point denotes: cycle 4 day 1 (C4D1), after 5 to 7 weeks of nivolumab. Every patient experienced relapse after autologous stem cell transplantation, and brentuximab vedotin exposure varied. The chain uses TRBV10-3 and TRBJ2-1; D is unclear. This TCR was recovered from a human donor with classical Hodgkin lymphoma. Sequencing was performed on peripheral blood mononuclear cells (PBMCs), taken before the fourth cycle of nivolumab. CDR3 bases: TGTGCCATCTCAATAAGGAATGAGCAGTTCTTC. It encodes CAISIRNEQFF.